What follows are 13 T cell receptor beta chains derived from one specimen sequenced in a study of blood T cell repertoires in COVID-19. The table came from immunoSEQ multiplex PCR; TCRdb's copy has only in-frame clones and leaves some out. The table records roughly 150,000 clones, approximately 84% of them present only once. The sample comprised peripheral blood. These receptors were taken from an elderly woman with acute or convalescent COVID-19.

This chain links TRBV6-6 with TRBJ2-3; the D gene is possibly TRBD1 (5 bases). Germline CDR1 is MNHNY and CDR2 is SVGAGI (reference sequence). This CDR3 has 15 residues. The ends were cut back, 6 bases at V and 4 bases at J, with 17 bases in the middle. In nucleotides, the CDR3 is TGTGCCAGCAGCCTTTATCAGGGTGGCGCAGATACGCAGTATTTT. It specifies CASSLYQGGADTQYF.

The V and J genes are TRBV20-1 and TRBJ1-3, with TRBD1 matching over 8 bases. The CDR3 loop spans 14 amino acids. The germline V gene encodes CDR1 DFQATT and CDR2 SNEGSKA (reference sequence). Germline trimming cut 3 bases from V and 1 base from J; bases unmatched to any gene: 2. This CDR3 is CSASQGASGNTIYF. The DNA of the CDR3 is TGCAGTGCTAGTCAGGGGGCTTCTGGAAACACCATATATTTT.

This clone was observed once. V and J are TRBV2 and TRBJ2-7; no reliable D call. This CDR3 comprises 15 residues. Germline loops: CDR1 SNHLY, CDR2 FYNNEI. Trimming left V 5 bases short and J 0 bases short, with 14 bases between. The CDR3: CASSLTAHSSYEQYF. CDR3 bases: TGTGCCAGCAGTCTGACGGCGCACAGCTCCTACGAGCAGTACTTC.

The CDR3 loop reads CASSFLQGGRQPQHF. In nucleotides, the CDR3 is TGTGCCAGCAGTTTCCTACAGGGGGGACGACAGCCCCAGCATTTT. The gene calls are TRBV28 and TRBJ1-5; 8 bases fit TRBD1. The CDR3 totals 15 residues. From germline, CDR1 is MDHEN and CDR2 SYDVKM. The J segment lost 7 bases and the V segment lost 3 bases, leaving 8 bases of the junction unmatched. The entire variable domain, with the rest obtained from reference TRBV28 and TRBJ1-5, is as follows: DVKVTQSSRYLVKRTGEKVFLECVQDMDHENMFWYRQDPGLGLRLIYFSYDVKMKEKGDIPEGYSVSREKKERFSLILESASTNQTSMYLCASSFLQGGRQPQHFGDGTRLSIL.

CDR3 coding DNA: TGTGCCACCAGCAGAGAGGGCGGGGGGGCACTGGATACGCAGTATTTT. This encodes CATSREGGGALDTQYF. The V and J genes are TRBV15 and TRBJ2-3; 9 positions match TRBD2. V was pared by 0 bases and J by 6 bases, with 7 bases of the junction left unmatched. Germline V gene lookup returns CDR1 LNHNV and CDR2 YYDKDF (reference sequence). This CDR3 spans 16 amino acids.

This chain uses TRBV30 with TRBJ1-1; D perhaps matches TRBD1 (5 bases). The CDR3 runs 13 residues. Trimming took off 5 bases at V and 4 bases at J, with 14 bases between the two ends. The germline V gene encodes CDR1 GTSNPN and CDR2 SVGIG (reference sequence). The CDR3 DNA sequence: TGTGCCTGGCAAGGATCGGGGGGCACTGAAGCTTTCTTT. Encoded protein: CAWQGSGGTEAFF.

The genes are TRBV19 and TRBJ1-5; a possible D gene is TRBD1 (6 bases). Trimming took off 2 bases at V and 4 bases at J, with 9 bases between the two ends. The germline gives CDR1 LNHDA, CDR2 SQIVND (reference sequence). The CDR3 is made up of 14 amino acids. CDR3 sequence reads: CASSITTGNQPQHF. The CDR3 DNA reads TGTGCCAGTAGTATAACCACAGGGAATCAGCCCCAGCATTTT.

The J gene is TRBJ2-2, the V gene TRBV30, with D hard to call. The CDR3 length is 12 residues. Germline lookup yields CDR1 GTSNPN and CDR2 SVGIG (reference sequence). V lost 7 bases to trimming and J lost 6 bases, with 12 bases between them. CDR3 region: CASNSYPGELFF. CDR3 coding DNA: TGTGCCTCTAACAGCTATCCCGGGGAGCTGTTTTTT.

This clone appeared a few times. The J gene is TRBJ2-7, the V gene TRBV6-5, with TRBD1 matching 7 bases. The V and J ends lost 2 bases and 5 bases, in that order; junction bases with no gene match: 9. Germline V lookup: CDR1 MNHEY, CDR2 SVGAGI. The CDR3 runs 15 residues. CDR3 nucleotides: TGTGCCAGCAGTTACCGAGGGGGCGCGATCAACGAGCAGTACTTC. Amino acid sequence: CASSYRGGAINEQYF.

This chain connects TRBV5-1 to TRBJ2-1; a weak D match, TRBD1 (6 bases). Trimming removed 1 base at V and 1 base at J, with 9 bases between. From germline, CDR1 is SGHRS and CDR2 YFSETQ. This CDR3 comprises 15 residues. The CDR3: CASSLNRASYNEQFF. The CDR3 region has the DNA TGCGCCAGCAGCTTGAACAGGGCATCCTACAATGAGCAGTTCTTC.

V and J are TRBV3-1 (or the pseudogene TRBV3-2) and TRBJ2-1; 11 bases fit TRBD2. The germline gives CDR1 LGHDT, CDR2 YNNKEL (reference sequence). After removal of 3 bases from V and 5 bases from J, the junction contained 3 bases not matched to a gene. The CDR3 sequence is 15 residues long. CDR3 loop: CASSQPSGGNNEQFF. CDR3 DNA: TGTGCCAGCAGCCAGCCTAGCGGGGGGAACAATGAGCAGTTCTTC.

This clone was detected only once. The chain has TRBV18 and TRBJ1-1; TRBD1 aligns across 11 bases. The ends lost 6 bases at V and 4 bases at J; junction bases unmatched: 10. The CDR3 is 16 residues long. The V gene's germline CDR1 is KGHSH and CDR2 LQKENI. This CDR3 reads CASSPGQGAWGTEAFF. In DNA, the CDR3 is TGTGCCAGCTCTCCTGGACAGGGGGCCTGGGGCACTGAAGCTTTCTTT.

Only one count was recorded for this clone. This rearrangement joins TRBV5-5 to TRBJ2-5; TRBD2 matches at 8 bases. V shed 4 bases and J 2 bases; nucleotides not matched to a gene: 13. Germline CDR1 reads SGHKS; CDR2 reads YYEKEE (reference sequence). This CDR3 spans 17 amino acids. The CDR3 sequence is CASSPRGAGGHQETQYF. DNA of the CDR3: TGTGCCAGCAGCCCACGGGGGGCGGGGGGTCATCAAGAGACCCAGTACTTC.